This TCR beta chain was sequenced during a study of regulatory T cells in long-lasting Graves disease. Study at large: Graves' patients (newly diagnosed) had been on antithyroid drugs under 3 months. General study points: It was possible that the small sample size reduced accuracy. Peripheral blood was the sole material, not thyroid tissue.

CDR3 length: 12 amino acids. The germline V gene encodes CDR1 SGHAT and CDR2 FQNNGV. Trimming cost V 5 bases and J 4 bases, with 9 bases left between them. Arm-PCR of CDR3 regions with iRepertoire HTBI primers generated TCR beta libraries. TCRdb re-called the multiplex PCR reads through MiXCR, storing one row per CDR3 protein. The sample holds hundreds of thousands of distinct CDR3 sequences, over 15% seen once. This clonotype was recorded many times. Its cognate antigen is unknown. Time point indicated: newly diagnosed GD, antithyroid drugs for less than 3 months. The TCR library was made from RNA extracted from PBMCs. Patients were from an endocrinology department in Xi'an, China.

The genes are TRBV11-2 and TRBJ2-7, with a possible D match to TRBD1 (5 bases). The material was peripheral blood mononuclear cells (PBMCs), obtained at new diagnosis, from a patient treated with antithyroid drugs. This receptor was identified in a female donor with Graves disease. Here the CDR3 reads CASSPDRYEQYF. CDR3 in DNA: TGTGCCAGCAGCCCTGACAGATACGAGCAGTACTTC. Based on the CDR3 plus reference TRBV11-2 and TRBJ2-7, the full variable domain is EAGVAQSPRYKIIEKRQSVAFWCNPISGHATLYWYQQILGQGPKLLIQFQNNGVVDDSQLPKDRFSAERLKGVDSTLKIQPAKLEDSAVYLCASSPDRYEQYFGPGTRLTVT.